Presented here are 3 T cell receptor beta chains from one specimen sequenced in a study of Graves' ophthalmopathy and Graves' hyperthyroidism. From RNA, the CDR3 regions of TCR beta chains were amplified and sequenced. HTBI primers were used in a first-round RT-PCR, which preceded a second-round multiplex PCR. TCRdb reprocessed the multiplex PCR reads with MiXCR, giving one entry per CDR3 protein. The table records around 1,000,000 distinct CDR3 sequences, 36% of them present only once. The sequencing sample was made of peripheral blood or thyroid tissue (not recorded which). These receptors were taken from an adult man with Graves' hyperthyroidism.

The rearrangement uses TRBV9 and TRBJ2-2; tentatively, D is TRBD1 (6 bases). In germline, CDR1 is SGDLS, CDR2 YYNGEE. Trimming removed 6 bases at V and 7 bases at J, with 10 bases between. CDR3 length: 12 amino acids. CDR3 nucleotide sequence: TGTGCCAGCACCTCAGGGGACGGGGAGCTGTTTTTT. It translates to CASTSGDGELFF.

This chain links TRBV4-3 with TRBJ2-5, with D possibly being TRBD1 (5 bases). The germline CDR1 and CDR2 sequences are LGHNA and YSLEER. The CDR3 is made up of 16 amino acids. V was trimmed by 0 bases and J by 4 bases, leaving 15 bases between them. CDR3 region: CASSQDLRGSGETQYF. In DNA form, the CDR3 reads TGCGCCAGCAGCCAAGATCTAAGGGGTTCAGGAGAGACCCAGTACTTC.

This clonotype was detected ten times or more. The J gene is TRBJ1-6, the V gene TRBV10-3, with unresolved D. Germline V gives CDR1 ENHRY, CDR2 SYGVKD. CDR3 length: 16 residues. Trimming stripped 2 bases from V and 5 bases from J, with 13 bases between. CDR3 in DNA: TGTGCCATCAGTGAGGCAGGCGGGGTTGATAATTCACCCCTCCACTTT. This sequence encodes CAISEAGGVDNSPLHF.